This TCR beta chain was captured by sequencing in a study of CD8 T cells in Susac syndrome. 0.5 to 1 ug RNA was reverse transcribed with random hexamers. TCRdb ran MiXCR on the immunoSEQ multiplex PCR reads and lists one entry per CDR3 protein. The sample consists of around 170,000 distinct CDR3 sequences, about 96% of them appearing once. The CDR3 contains 11 residues. Trimming took 6 bases from V and 5 from J, leaving 10 bases between them. The V gene's germline CDR1 is SQVTM and CDR2 ANQGSEA. The chain joins TRBV29-1 to TRBJ2-5, with unresolved D. The clonotype originates from a human donor with Susac syndrome. The sequenced sample consisted of CD4+ T cells from PBMCs. The CDR3 protein is CSVVPPETQYF. In nucleotides, the CDR3 is TGCAGCGTCGTCCCCCCGGAGACCCAGTACTTC.